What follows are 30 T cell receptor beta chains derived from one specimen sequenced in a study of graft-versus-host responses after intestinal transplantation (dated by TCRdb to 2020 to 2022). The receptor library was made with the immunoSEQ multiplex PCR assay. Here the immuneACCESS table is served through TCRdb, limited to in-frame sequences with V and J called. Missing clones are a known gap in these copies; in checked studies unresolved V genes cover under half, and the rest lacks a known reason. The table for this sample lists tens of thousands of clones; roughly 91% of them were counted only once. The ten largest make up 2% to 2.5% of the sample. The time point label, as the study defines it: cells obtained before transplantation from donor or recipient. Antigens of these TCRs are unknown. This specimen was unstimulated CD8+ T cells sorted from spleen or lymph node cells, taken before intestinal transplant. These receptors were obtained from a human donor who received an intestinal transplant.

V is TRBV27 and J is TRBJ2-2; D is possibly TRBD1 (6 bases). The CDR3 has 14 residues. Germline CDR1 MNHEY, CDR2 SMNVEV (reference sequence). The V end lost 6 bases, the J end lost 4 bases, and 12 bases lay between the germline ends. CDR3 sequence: CASSRTVSTGELFF. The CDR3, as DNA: TGTGCCAGCAGCAGGACAGTGTCCACCGGGGAGCTGTTTTTT.

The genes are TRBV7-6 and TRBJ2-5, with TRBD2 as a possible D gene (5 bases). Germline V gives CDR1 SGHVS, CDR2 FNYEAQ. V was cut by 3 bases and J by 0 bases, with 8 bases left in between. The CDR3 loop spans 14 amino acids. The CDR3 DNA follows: TGTGCCAGCAGCTTGGACTCGTACCAAGAGACCCAGTACTTC. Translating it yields CASSLDSYQETQYF.

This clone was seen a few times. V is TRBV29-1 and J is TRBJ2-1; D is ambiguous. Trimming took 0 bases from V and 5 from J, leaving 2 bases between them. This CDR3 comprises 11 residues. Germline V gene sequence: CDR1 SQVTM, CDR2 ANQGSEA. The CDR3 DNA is TGCAGCGTTGAAGACGACAATGAGCAGTTCTTC. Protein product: CSVEDDNEQFF.

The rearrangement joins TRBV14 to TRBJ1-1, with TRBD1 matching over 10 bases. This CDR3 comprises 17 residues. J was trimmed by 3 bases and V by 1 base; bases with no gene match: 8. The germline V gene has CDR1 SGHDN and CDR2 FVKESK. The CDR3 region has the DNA TGTGCCAGCAGCCAAGTGGACAGGGGGGGATGGGACACTGAAGCTTTCTTT. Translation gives CASSQVDRGGWDTEAFF. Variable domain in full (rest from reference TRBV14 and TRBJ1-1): EAGVTQFPSHSVIEKGQTVTLRCDPISGHDNLYWYRRVMGKEIKFLLHFVKESKQDESGMPNNRFLAERTGGTYSTLKVQPAELEDSGVYFCASSQVDRGGWDTEAFFGQGTRLTVV.

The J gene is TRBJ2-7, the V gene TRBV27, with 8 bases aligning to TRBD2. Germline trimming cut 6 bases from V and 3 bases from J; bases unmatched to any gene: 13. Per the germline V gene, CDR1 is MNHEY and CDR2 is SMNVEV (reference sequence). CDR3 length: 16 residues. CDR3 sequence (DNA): TGTGCCAGCAGCGTTATCGGGGGGGCCACAGACTACGAGCAGTACTTC. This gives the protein CASSVIGGATDYEQYF.

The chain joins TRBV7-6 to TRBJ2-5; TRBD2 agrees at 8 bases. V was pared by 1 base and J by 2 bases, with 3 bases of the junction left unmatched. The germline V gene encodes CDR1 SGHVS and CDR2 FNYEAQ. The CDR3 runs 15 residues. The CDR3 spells CASSLGSGGQETQYF. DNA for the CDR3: TGTGCCAGCAGCTTAGGGTCGGGGGGGCAAGAGACCCAGTACTTC.

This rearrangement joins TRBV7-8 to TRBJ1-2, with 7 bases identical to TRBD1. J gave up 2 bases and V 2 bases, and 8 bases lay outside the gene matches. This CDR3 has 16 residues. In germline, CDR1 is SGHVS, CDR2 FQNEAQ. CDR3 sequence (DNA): TGTGCCAGCAGCTTAATCCCAGGGGGAGGAAACTATGGCTACACCTTC. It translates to CASSLIPGGGNYGYTF. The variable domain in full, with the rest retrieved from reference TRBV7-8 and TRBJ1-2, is GAGVSQSPRYKVAKRGQDVALRCDPISGHVSLFWYQQALGQGPEFLTYFQNEAQLDKSGLPSDRFFAERPEGSVSTLKIQRTQQEDSAVYLCASSLIPGGGNYGYTFGSGTRLTVV.

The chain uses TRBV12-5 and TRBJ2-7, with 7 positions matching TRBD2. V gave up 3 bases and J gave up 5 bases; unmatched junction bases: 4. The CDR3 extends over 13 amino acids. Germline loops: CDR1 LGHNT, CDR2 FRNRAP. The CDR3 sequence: CASGFGGSDEQYF. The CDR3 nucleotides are TGTGCTAGTGGTTTCGGGGGGAGCGACGAGCAGTACTTC.

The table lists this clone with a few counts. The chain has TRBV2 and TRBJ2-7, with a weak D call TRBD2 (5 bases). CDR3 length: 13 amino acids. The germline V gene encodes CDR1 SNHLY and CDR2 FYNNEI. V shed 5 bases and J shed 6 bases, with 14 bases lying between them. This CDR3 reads CASSHEGPIEQYF. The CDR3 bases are TGTGCCAGCAGTCACGAGGGTCCGATCGAGCAGTACTTC.

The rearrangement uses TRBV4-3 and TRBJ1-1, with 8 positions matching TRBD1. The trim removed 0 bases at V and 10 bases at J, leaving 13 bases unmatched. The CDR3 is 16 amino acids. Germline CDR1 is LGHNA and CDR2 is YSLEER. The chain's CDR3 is CASSQETMTGDGGAFF. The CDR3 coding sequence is TGCGCCAGCAGCCAAGAGACAATGACAGGGGACGGTGGAGCTTTCTTT.

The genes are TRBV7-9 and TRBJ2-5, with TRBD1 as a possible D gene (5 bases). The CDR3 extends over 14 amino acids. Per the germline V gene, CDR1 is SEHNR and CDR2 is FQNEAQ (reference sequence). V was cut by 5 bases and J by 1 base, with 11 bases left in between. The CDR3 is CASSPSRAQETQYF. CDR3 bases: TGTGCCAGCAGCCCATCCAGGGCCCAAGAGACCCAGTACTTC.

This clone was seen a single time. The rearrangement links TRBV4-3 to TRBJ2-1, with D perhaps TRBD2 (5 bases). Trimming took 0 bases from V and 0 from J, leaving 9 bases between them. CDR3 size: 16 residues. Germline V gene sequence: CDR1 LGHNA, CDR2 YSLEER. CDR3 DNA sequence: TGCGCCAGCAGCCAAGATAGCGTTTTCTCCTACAATGAGCAGTTCTTC. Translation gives CASSQDSVFSYNEQFF.

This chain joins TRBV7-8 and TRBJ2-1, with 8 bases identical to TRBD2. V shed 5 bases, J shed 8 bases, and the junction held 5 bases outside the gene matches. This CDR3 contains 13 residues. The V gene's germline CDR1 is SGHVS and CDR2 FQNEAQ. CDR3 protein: CASSPGLVYEQFF. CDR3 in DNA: TGTGCCAGCAGCCCGGGACTAGTTTATGAGCAGTTCTTC.

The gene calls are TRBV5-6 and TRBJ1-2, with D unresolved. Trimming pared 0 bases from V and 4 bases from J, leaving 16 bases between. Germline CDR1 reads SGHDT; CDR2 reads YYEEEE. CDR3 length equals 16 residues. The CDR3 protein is CASSLAVRGIGYGYTF. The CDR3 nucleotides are TGTGCCAGCAGCTTGGCCGTTCGCGGGATAGGCTATGGCTACACCTTC.

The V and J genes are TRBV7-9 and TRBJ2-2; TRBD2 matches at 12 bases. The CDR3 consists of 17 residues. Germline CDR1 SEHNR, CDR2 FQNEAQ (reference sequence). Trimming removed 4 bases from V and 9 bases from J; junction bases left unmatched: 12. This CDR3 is CASSSSTSGGHSRELFF. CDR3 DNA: TGTGCCAGCAGCTCGAGCACTAGCGGGGGGCACTCCCGGGAGCTGTTTTTT.

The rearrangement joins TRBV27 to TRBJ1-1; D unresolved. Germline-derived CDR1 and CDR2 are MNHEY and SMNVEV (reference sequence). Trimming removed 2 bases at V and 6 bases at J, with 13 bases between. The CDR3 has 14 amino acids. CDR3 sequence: CASSLEAGTPEAFF. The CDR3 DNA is TGTGCCAGCAGTTTAGAGGCCGGAACGCCTGAAGCTTTCTTT.

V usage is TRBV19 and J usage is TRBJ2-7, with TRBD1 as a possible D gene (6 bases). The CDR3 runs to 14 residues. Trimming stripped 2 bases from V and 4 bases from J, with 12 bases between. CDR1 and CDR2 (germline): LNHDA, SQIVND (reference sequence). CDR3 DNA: TGTGCCAGTAGTATAAGGGGGACGGGATACGAGCAGTACTTC. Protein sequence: CASSIRGTGYEQYF.

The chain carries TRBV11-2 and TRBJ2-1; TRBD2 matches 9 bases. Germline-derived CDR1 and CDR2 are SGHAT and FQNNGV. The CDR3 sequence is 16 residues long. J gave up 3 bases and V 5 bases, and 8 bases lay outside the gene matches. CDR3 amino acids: CASSTGRGGLYNEQFF. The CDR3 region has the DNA TGTGCCAGCAGCACCGGGCGGGGGGGCCTCTACAATGAGCAGTTCTTC.

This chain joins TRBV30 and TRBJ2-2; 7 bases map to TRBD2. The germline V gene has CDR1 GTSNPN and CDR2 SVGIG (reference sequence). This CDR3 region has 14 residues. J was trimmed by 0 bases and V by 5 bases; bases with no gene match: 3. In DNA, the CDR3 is TGTGCCTGGCGGGGACTACCGAACACCGGGGAGCTGTTTTTT. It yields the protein CAWRGLPNTGELFF.

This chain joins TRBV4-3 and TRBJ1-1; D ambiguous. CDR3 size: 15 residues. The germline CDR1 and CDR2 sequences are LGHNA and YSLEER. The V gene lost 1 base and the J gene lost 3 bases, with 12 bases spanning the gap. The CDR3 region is CASSQGVSGHTEAFF. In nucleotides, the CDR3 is TGCGCCAGCAGCCAAGGGGTCAGCGGACACACTGAAGCTTTCTTT.

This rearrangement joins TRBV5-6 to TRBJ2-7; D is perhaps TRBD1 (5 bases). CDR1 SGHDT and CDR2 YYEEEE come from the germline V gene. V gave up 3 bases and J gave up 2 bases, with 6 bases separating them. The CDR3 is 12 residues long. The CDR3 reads CASSSGPYEQYF. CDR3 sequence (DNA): TGTGCCAGCAGCTCAGGGCCCTACGAGCAGTACTTC. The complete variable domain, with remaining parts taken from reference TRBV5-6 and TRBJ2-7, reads DAGVTQSPTHLIKTRGQQVTLRCSPKSGHDTVSWYQQALGQGPQFIFQYYEEEERQRGNFPDRFSGHQFPNYSSELNVNALLLGDSALYLCASSSGPYEQYFGPGTRLTVT.

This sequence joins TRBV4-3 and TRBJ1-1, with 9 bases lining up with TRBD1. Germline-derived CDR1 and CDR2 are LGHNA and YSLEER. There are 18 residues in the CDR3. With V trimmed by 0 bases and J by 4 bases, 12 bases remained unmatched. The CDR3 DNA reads TGCGCCAGCAGCCAAGAACCGGGACAGGGTAACTTAGCCACTGAAGCTTTCTTT. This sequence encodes CASSQEPGQGNLATEAFF.

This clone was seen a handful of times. The CDR3 nucleotides are TGTGCCAGCAAGGGGATCCTTGGAAACACCATATATTTT. Translating gives CASKGILGNTIYF. The rearrangement joins TRBV27 to TRBJ1-3; weak D call: TRBD1 (5 bases). The V end was cut by 7 bases, the J end by 3 bases, with 10 bases between. This CDR3 has 13 residues. The germline gives CDR1 MNHEY, CDR2 SMNVEV (reference sequence).

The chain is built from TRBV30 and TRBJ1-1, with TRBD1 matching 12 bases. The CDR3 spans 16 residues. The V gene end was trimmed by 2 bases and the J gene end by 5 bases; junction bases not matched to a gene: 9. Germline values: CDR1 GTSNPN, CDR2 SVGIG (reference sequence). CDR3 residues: CAWSTGTGGRGTEAFF. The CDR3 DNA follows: TGTGCCTGGAGTACCGGGACAGGGGGCCGGGGGACTGAAGCTTTCTTT.

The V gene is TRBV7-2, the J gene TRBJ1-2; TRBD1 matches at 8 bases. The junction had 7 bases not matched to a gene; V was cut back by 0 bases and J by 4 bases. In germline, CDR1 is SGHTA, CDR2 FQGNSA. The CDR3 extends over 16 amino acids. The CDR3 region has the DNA TGTGCCAGCAGCTTAGCAGGGCAGGGGGCTGGCTATGGCTACACCTTC. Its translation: CASSLAGQGAGYGYTF.

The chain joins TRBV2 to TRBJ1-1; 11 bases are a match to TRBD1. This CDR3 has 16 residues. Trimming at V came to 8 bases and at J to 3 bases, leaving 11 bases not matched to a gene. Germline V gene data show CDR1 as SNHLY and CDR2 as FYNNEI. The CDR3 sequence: CASRTNRDRGDTEAFF. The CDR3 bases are TGTGCCAGCCGAACGAACCGGGACAGGGGGGACACTGAAGCTTTCTTT. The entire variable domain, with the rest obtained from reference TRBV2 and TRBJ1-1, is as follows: EPEVTQTPSHQVTQMGQEVILRCVPISNHLYFYWYRQILGQKVEFLVSFYNNEISEKSEIFDDQFSVERPDGSNFTLKIRSTKLEDSAMYFCASRTNRDRGDTEAFFGQGTRLTVV.

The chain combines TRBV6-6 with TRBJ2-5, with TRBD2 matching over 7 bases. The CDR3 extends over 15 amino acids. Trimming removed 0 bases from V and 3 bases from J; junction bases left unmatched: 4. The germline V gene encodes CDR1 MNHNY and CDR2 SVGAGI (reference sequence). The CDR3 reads CASSYSTGTKETQYF. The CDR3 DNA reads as TGTGCCAGCAGTTACTCAACCGGGACTAAAGAGACCCAGTACTTC.

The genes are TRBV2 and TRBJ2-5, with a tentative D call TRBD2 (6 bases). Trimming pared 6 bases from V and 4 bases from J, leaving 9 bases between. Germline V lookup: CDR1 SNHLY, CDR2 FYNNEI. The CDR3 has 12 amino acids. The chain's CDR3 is CASRRLGETQYF. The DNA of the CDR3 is TGTGCCAGCAGGAGACTAGGAGAGACCCAGTACTTC.

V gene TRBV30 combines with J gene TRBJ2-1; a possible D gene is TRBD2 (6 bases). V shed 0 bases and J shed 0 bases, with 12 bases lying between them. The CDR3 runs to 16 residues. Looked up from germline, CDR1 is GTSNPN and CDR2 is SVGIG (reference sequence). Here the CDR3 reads CAWSVRGASSYNEQFF. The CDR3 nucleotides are TGTGCCTGGAGTGTACGCGGGGCGAGCTCCTACAATGAGCAGTTCTTC.

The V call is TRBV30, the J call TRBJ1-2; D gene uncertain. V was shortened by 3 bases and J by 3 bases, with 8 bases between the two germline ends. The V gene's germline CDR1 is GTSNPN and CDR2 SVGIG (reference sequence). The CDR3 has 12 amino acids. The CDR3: CAWSDDYYGYTF. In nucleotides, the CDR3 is TGTGCCTGGAGCGACGACTACTATGGCTACACCTTC. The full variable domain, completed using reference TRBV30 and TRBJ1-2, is SQTIHQWPATLVQPVGSPLSLECTVEGTSNPNLYWYRQAAGRGLQLLFYSVGIGQISSEVPQNLSASRPQDRQFILSSKKLLLSDSGFYLCAWSDDYYGYTFGSGTRLTVV.